Ten or more counts support the clone carrying this T cell receptor beta chain. Germline lookup yields CDR1 SQVTM and CDR2 ANQGSEA. This CDR3 region has 16 residues. V gave up 0 bases and J gave up 6 bases; unmatched junction bases: 12. The data belong to a study of Graves' ophthalmopathy and Graves' hyperthyroidism. RNA transcripts provided the template for amplifying TCR beta CDR3 regions. First-round RT-PCR with HTBI primers preceded a second-round multiplex PCR. TCRdb passed the multiplex PCR reads through MiXCR, listing each CDR3 protein once. This table has over a million distinct CDR3 sequences, less than 45% appearing once.

This chain connects TRBV29-1 to TRBJ1-1; TRBD1 agrees at 8 bases. The TCR was taken from an adult man with Graves' hyperthyroidism. The specimen was peripheral blood or thyroid tissue (not recorded which). CDR3 DNA: TGCAGCGTTGAAGATCAGGGGGCCCTTTCTGGGCCTGAAGCTTTCTTT. This codes for CSVEDQGALSGPEAFF.